This TCR beta chain was obtained from a study of OX40 agonist ivuxolimab in advanced cancers. V lost 1 base, J lost 6 bases, and 7 bases stayed unmatched. Germline CDR1 MNHEY, CDR2 SVGAGI. This CDR3 region has 15 residues. Clones were read by immunoSEQ multiplex PCR, and TCRdb kept only the in-frame ones, dropping some. The repertoire consists of about 67,000 clones, with around 80% occurring once and the leading ten covering 2.4%. The chain uses TRBV6-5 and TRBJ1-2, with 8 bases fitting TRBD1. The sample was CD4+ or CD8+ T cells sorted from blood, taken in a trial of the OX40 agonist ivuxolimab. The clonotype originates from an adult with an advanced solid tumor such as melanoma, head and neck, liver or kidney cancer. The CDR3 DNA follows: TGTGCCAGCAGTTACTGGAGGACAGGGAACCATGGCTACACCTTC. Translating it yields CASSYWRTGNHGYTF.